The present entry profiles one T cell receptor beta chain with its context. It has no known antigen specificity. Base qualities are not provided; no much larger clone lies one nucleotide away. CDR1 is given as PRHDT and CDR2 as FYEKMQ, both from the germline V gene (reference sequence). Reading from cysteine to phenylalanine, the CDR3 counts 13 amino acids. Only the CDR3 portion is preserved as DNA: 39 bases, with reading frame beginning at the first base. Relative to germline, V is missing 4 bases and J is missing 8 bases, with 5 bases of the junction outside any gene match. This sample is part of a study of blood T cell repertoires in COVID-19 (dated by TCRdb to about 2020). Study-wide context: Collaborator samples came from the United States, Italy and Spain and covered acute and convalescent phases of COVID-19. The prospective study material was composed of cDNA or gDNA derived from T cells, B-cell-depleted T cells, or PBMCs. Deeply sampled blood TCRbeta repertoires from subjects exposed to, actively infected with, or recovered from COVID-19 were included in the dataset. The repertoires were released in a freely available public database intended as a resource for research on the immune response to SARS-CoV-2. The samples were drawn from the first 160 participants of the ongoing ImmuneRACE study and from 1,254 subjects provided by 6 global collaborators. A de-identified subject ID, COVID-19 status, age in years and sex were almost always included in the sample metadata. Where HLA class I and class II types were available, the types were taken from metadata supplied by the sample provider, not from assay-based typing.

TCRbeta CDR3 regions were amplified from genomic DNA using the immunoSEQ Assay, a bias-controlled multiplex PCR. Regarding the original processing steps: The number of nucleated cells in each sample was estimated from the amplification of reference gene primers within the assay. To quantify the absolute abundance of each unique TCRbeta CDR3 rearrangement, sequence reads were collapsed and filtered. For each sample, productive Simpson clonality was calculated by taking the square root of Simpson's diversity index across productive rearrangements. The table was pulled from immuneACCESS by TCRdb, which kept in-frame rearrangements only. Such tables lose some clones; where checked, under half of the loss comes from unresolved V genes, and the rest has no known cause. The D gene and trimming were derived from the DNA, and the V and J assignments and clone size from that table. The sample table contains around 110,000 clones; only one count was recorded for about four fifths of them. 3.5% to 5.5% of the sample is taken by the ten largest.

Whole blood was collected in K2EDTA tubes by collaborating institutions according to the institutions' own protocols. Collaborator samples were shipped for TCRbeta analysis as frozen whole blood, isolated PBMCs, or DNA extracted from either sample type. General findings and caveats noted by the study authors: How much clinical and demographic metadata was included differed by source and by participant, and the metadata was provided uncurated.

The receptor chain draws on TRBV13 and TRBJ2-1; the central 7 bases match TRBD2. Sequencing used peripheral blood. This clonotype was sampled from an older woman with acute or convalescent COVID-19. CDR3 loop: CASSWGGPDEQFF. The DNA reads TGTGCCAGCAGCTGGGGGGGTCCCGATGAGCAGTTCTTC.